The 10 T cell receptor beta chains below were found in one sample sequenced in a study of T cells after yellow fever vaccination. Each CDR3 protein is one row after TCRdb ran MiXCR on the 5' RACE reads. The sample lists some 390,000 distinct CDR3 sequences, around 19% occurring once. The source was PBMCs, collected before the yellow fever booster vaccination. The receptor source for this set is a man younger than 35 who received the YFV17D yellow fever vaccine.

There are a few counts of this clonotype. The chain joins TRBV11-1 to TRBJ2-1; D may correspond to TRBD1 or TRBD2 (6 bases each). The ends were cut back, 2 bases at V and 2 bases at J, with 13 bases in the middle. The CDR3 is made up of 16 amino acids. The germline CDR1 and CDR2 sequences are SGHAT and FQDESV (reference sequence). This CDR3 is CASSLPLGGTYNEQFF. CDR3 DNA: TGTGCCAGCAGCTTACCCCTAGGGGGGACCTACAATGAGCAGTTCTTC.

This clonotype was recorded a few times. This chain joins TRBV4-2 and TRBJ2-1, with 15 bases matching TRBD2. The CDR3 length is 15 residues. With V trimmed by 5 bases and J by 5 bases, 1 base remained unmatched. The V gene's germline CDR1 is LGHNA and CDR2 YNFKEQ. The CDR3 region is CASSGLAGGHNEQFF. The CDR3 DNA reads as TGTGCCAGCAGCGGACTAGCGGGGGGGCACAATGAGCAGTTCTTC.

This chain joins TRBV6-1 and TRBJ1-2, with 8 bases that match TRBD1. V lost 5 bases to trimming and J lost 3 bases; unmatched junction nucleotides: 5. The CDR3 totals 14 residues. CDR1 and CDR2 from the germline V gene are MNHNS and SASEGT. CDR3 in amino acids: CASSYRTGYYGYTF. DNA for the CDR3: TGTGCCAGCAGTTATCGGACAGGGTACTATGGCTACACCTTC.

This chain links TRBV3-1 with TRBJ2-1, with D perhaps TRBD1 (6 bases). CDR3 size: 15 residues. Germline CDR1 LGHDT, CDR2 YNNKEL (reference sequence). V shed 1 base and J shed 7 bases, with 14 bases lying between them. CDR3 loop: CASSQGGVGTNEQFF. The CDR3 nucleotides read TGTGCCAGCAGCCAAGGGGGAGTGGGGACAAATGAGCAGTTCTTC.

The chain uses TRBV7-9 and TRBJ1-2; tentative D call: TRBD1 (6 bases). Trimming stripped 5 bases from V and 6 bases from J, with 19 bases between. The CDR3 totals 15 residues. CDR1 is SEHNR and CDR2 is FQNEAQ in the germline V gene (reference sequence). CDR3 sequence reads: CASSQTGTPPDGYTF. CDR3 DNA sequence: TGTGCCAGCAGCCAAACCGGGACACCACCTGATGGCTACACCTTC.

The chain is built from TRBV7-9 and TRBJ2-6, with TRBD1 matching over 8 bases. Germline V gene lookup returns CDR1 SEHNR and CDR2 FQNEAQ (reference sequence). Trimming took 3 bases from V and 7 from J; bases not matched to a gene: 5. This CDR3 spans 15 amino acids. CDR3 sequence: CASSLGQEGANVLTF. The CDR3 nucleotides read TGTGCCAGCAGCTTGGGACAGGAGGGAGCCAACGTCCTGACTTTC.

In its sample, this clonotype was seen a few times. The chain has TRBV20-1 and TRBJ2-1; D may be TRBD1 (5 bases). The CDR3 loop spans 16 amino acids. The V end lost 6 bases, the J end lost 0 bases, and 18 bases lay between the germline ends. Germline V gene data show CDR1 as DFQATT and CDR2 as SNEGSKA (reference sequence). The CDR3: CSAAQRGARSYNEQFF. CDR3 nucleotides: TGCAGTGCGGCTCAACGTGGGGCACGCTCCTACAATGAGCAGTTCTTC.

The rearrangement links TRBV5-4 to TRBJ2-7; no reliable D call. V was clipped by 2 bases and J by 3 bases, with 15 bases between them. The CDR3 has 15 residues. The germline gives CDR1 SGHNT, CDR2 YYREEE (reference sequence). CDR3 DNA sequence: TGTGCCAGCAGCTTTGGCAGCTCGGGCGTCTACGAGCAGTACGTC. Amino acids: CASSFGSSGVYEQYV.

This rearrangement joins TRBV12-3 or TRBV12-4 to TRBJ2-1; D unresolved. V gave up 5 bases and J gave up 7 bases, with 12 bases separating them. The CDR3 spans 13 residues. CDR3 bases: TGTGCCAGCAGTGTTCGGCCCCTTAATGAGCAGTTCTTC. Translated: CASSVRPLNEQFF.

This CDR3 reads CASSSPNPGTGALNTEAFF. The DNA for the CDR3 is TGTGCCAGCAGTTCCCCTAACCCCGGGACAGGGGCCCTGAACACTGAAGCTTTCTTT. The chain links TRBV12-3 or TRBV12-4 to TRBJ1-1; 10 bases map to TRBD1. The CDR3 is 19 residues long. Trimming cost V 4 bases and J 0 bases; bases outside gene matches: 14.